Following are 17 T cell receptor beta chains from one sample sequenced in a study of T cell responses to AZD1222 COVID-19 vaccine. Profiled with immunoSEQ multiplex PCR; TCRdb holds only in-frame clones, not every one. The table shows 110,000 to 150,000 clones, with more than 90% occurring only once. The sample here was peripheral blood, taken on day 0 of AZD1222 vaccination. These TCRs come from an adult in good health.

V is TRBV28 and J is TRBJ1-1, with D tentatively TRBD1 (5 bases). V was clipped by 5 bases and J by 12 bases, with 19 bases between them. Germline values: CDR1 MDHEN, CDR2 SYDVKM. This CDR3 comprises 13 residues. CDR3 in amino acids: CASSPPGTRGSFF. The CDR3, as DNA: TGTGCCAGCAGTCCGCCCGGGACCAGAGGTTCTTTCTTT.

CDR3 protein: CASSQSENGYTF. CDR3 nucleotides: TGTGCCAGCAGCCAATCGGAGAATGGCTACACCTTC. The chain carries TRBV3-1 (or the pseudogene TRBV3-2) and TRBJ1-2; D is unresolved. The CDR3 length is 12 residues. Germline V CDR1 and CDR2: LGHDT, YNNKEL (reference sequence). Deletions cut 2 bases from V and 6 bases from J, with 7 bases between.

This CDR3 reads CASRYGGVHKNTEAFF. In DNA, the CDR3 is TGTGCCAGCAGGTACGGCGGGGTCCATAAGAACACTGAAGCTTTCTTT. The gene calls are TRBV5-8 and TRBJ1-1, with D hard to call. V was pared by 5 bases and J by 1 base, with 18 bases between. The CDR3 contains 16 residues. Germline lookup yields CDR1 SGHTS and CDR2 YDEGEE.

The CDR3 loop reads CASSFDRMYGYTF. The DNA for the CDR3 is TGTGCCAGCAGTTTCGACCGTATGTATGGCTACACCTTC. This sequence joins TRBV27 and TRBJ1-2; no reliable D call. This CDR3 contains 13 residues. The V and J ends lost 3 bases and 5 bases respectively, with 10 bases between them. Per germline, CDR1 MNHEY and CDR2 SMNVEV (reference sequence).

V usage is TRBV15 and J usage is TRBJ2-7; no reliable D call. V lost 4 bases to trimming and J lost 0 bases, with 13 bases between them. This CDR3 spans 15 amino acids. The germline gives CDR1 LNHNV, CDR2 YYDKDF (reference sequence). The CDR3 DNA sequence: TGTGCCACCAGCACCCCCGTCGAAAGCTCCTACGAGCAGTACTTC. Translation gives CATSTPVESSYEQYF.

The rearrangement uses TRBV10-3 and TRBJ1-3, with D tentatively TRBD1 (5 bases). The germline CDR1 and CDR2 sequences are ENHRY and SYGVKD. V shed 5 bases and J shed 3 bases, with 11 bases lying between them. The CDR3 has 14 amino acids. This CDR3 is CAISKRQGGNTIYF. Here the CDR3 DNA reads TGTGCCATCAGTAAGCGGCAGGGTGGAAACACCATATATTTT.

The chain joins TRBV12-3 or TRBV12-4 to TRBJ1-2; 8 nucleotides line up with TRBD1. CDR3 size: 13 residues. Unmatched junction bases numbered 8, after V lost 3 bases and J lost 11 bases. CDR3 sequence reads: CASSLGDRKIYTF. The CDR3 bases are TGTGCCAGCAGTTTGGGGGACAGGAAAATTTACACCTTC.

V is TRBV19 and J is TRBJ2-1; D not certain. The CDR3 totals 13 residues. V lost 5 bases and J 7 bases, leaving 12 bases between the germline ends. From germline, CDR1 is LNHDA and CDR2 SQIVND (reference sequence). CDR3 protein: CASSQDRRNEQFF. CDR3 nucleotide sequence: TGTGCCAGTAGTCAGGACCGGCGGAATGAGCAGTTCTTC. Supplemented by reference TRBV19 and TRBJ2-1, the full variable domain reads DGGITQSPKYLFRKEGQNVTLSCEQNLNHDAMYWYRQDPGQGLRLIYYSQIVNDFQKGDIAEGYSVSREKKESFPLTVTSAQKNPTAFYLCASSQDRRNEQFFGPGTRLTVL.

With respect to this clone: At one end the junction does not follow the germline gene, possibly because of a read error. This chain links TRBV12-3 or TRBV12-4 with TRBJ1-3; 9 bases align to TRBD1. The CDR3 covers 12 residues. CDR3 residues: CASSGTGKTLPF. The CDR3 region has the DNA TGTGCCAGCAGCGGGACAGGGAAAACATTGCCGTTT.

The CDR3 loop reads CASSFIREELEQFF. For the CDR3, the DNA is TGCGCCAGCAGCTTCATCAGGGAGGAGCTTGAGCAGTTCTTC. The chain joins TRBV5-1 to TRBJ2-1; the D gene is possibly TRBD2 (6 bases). The CDR3 consists of 14 residues. V was cut by 2 bases and J by 9 bases, with 15 bases left in between. The germline gives CDR1 SGHRS, CDR2 YFSETQ. The whole variable domain, remainder taken from reference TRBV5-1 and TRBJ2-1, is KAGVTQTPRYLIKTRGQQVTLSCSPISGHRSVSWYQQTPGQGLQFLFEYFSETQRNKGNFPGRFSGRQFSNSRSEMNVSTLELGDSALYLCASSFIREELEQFFGPGTRLTVL.

This clone appeared once. The chain links TRBV2 to TRBJ1-3; D is unresolved. The CDR3 totals 20 residues. Trimming left V 6 bases short and J 0 bases short, with 27 bases between. Germline loops: CDR1 SNHLY, CDR2 FYNNEI. The CDR3 region has the DNA TGTGCCAGCAGAGACCCATATGGGGATGGCGGCGGAAGCTCTGGAAACACCATATATTTT. It codes for CASRDPYGDGGGSSGNTIYF.

This chain links TRBV6-2 or TRBV6-3 with TRBJ1-5; 7 bases fit TRBD1. This CDR3 is 16 amino acids long. CDR1 is MNHEY and CDR2 is SVGEGT in the germline V gene. The V and J ends lost 6 bases and 0 bases, in that order; junction bases with no gene match: 8. CDR3 amino acids: CASSQAGQFSNQPQHF. CDR3 sequence (DNA): TGTGCCAGCAGCCAGGCGGGACAGTTTAGCAATCAGCCCCAGCATTTT.

The gene calls are TRBV12-3 or TRBV12-4 and TRBJ1-2; the D gene is possibly TRBD1 (5 bases). Trimming pared 6 bases from V and 5 bases from J, leaving 10 bases between. The CDR3 extends over 12 amino acids. CDR3 sequence: CASSPGLYGYTF. CDR3 DNA sequence: TGTGCCAGCAGCCCGGGACTTTATGGCTACACCTTC.

V is TRBV20-1 and J is TRBJ2-4; the match to TRBD2 covers 9 bases. The V and J ends lost 3 bases and 8 bases, in that order; junction bases with no gene match: 8. Germline lookup yields CDR1 DFQATT and CDR2 SNEGSKA (reference sequence). The CDR3 is 14 amino acids. CDR3 in amino acids: CSASNSGSTDIQYF. As DNA, the CDR3 is TGCAGTGCTAGTAATAGCGGGAGTACCGACATTCAGTACTTC.

This clone was found a few times. The chain uses TRBV27 and TRBJ2-7; D unresolved. CDR1 MNHEY and CDR2 SMNVEV come from the germline V gene (reference sequence). CDR3 length equals 13 residues. The CDR3 reads CAESGVARYEQYF. The DNA of the CDR3 is TGTGCAGAATCCGGTGTTGCCCGCTACGAGCAGTACTTC.

This clone came up a few times. J is TRBJ1-5 and V is TRBV16, with TRBD1 matching 8 bases. Per the germline V gene, CDR1 is KGHSY and CDR2 is FQNENV. The V and J ends lost 10 bases and 0 bases, in that order; junction bases with no gene match: 17. The CDR3 runs to 18 residues. The CDR3 sequence: CATSLQGERTYSNQPQHF. CDR3 DNA sequence: TGTGCCACCTCGCTACAGGGGGAGCGCACCTATAGCAATCAGCCCCAGCATTTT.

The J gene is TRBJ2-3, the V gene TRBV5-4, with 8 bases lining up with TRBD2. CDR1 is SGHNT, CDR2 YYREEE, per germline (reference sequence). The CDR3 totals 16 residues. The junction had 7 bases not matched to a gene; V was cut back by 4 bases and J by 0 bases. The CDR3 nucleotides read TGTGCCAGCAGCATAGCGGGAATCAGGAGCACAGATACGCAGTATTTT. This gives the protein CASSIAGIRSTDTQYF.